This TCR beta chain was captured in a study of blood T cell repertoires in COVID-19 (dated by TCRdb to the early 2020s). The study in broad terms: Samples covering the acute and convalescent phases of COVID-19 were provided by collaborators in the United States, Italy and Spain. The material from the prospective study consisted of cDNA or gDNA derived from T cells, B-cell-depleted T cells, or PBMCs. The dataset comprised deeply sampled blood TCRbeta repertoires from subjects exposed to, actively infected with, or recovered from COVID-19. The repertoires were released in a freely available public database intended as a resource for research on the immune response to SARS-CoV-2. The samples were drawn from the first 160 participants of the ongoing ImmuneRACE study and from 950 to 1,500 subjects provided by 6 global collaborators. The sample metadata nearly always contained a de-identified subject ID, COVID-19 status, age in years and sex. HLA class I and class II types, where available, came from metadata supplied by the sample provider rather than from assay-based typing. Overall study outcomes, separate from this receptor: The amount of clinical and demographic metadata varied by source and participant and was provided uncurated.

TCRbeta CDR3 regions were amplified from genomic DNA using the immunoSEQ Assay, a bias-controlled multiplex PCR. Turning to the authors' computational methods: The number of nucleated cells in each sample was estimated from the amplification of reference gene primers within the assay. Sequence reads were collapsed and filtered to measure the absolute abundance of every unique TCRbeta CDR3 rearrangement. Productive Simpson clonality was computed per sample as the square root of Simpson's diversity index over productive rearrangements. Held by TCRdb, this immuneACCESS table contains in-frame sequences only and omits some clones. Under half of the omission traces to an unresolved V gene where checked; the cause of the rest is unknown. V, J and clone size were drawn from that table, and D and trimming were deduced from the DNA. A total of 150,000 or so clones appear in this sample, about four fifths of them only once. The ten largest clones take up around 8.1% of the sample.

Notes on this clone: It has no known antigen specificity. Per-nucleotide qualities are absent, and no much larger clonotype sits a single base away.

In Seattle, one collaborating source enrolled patients while the infection was active and tracked those patients longitudinally over the course of disease. Each collaborating institution followed its own protocols to collect whole blood in K2EDTA tubes. For TCRbeta analysis, collaborators shipped samples in one of three forms: frozen whole blood, isolated PBMCs, or DNA extracted from either of those sample types. Clipping removes 0 bases from V and 4 bases from J, with 5 as the unmatched junction base count. Per the germline V gene, KGHSH is the CDR1 and LQKENI is the CDR2. From its cysteine to its phenylalanine, the CDR3 spans 16 amino acids. Here the CDR3 DNA is all that survives: 48 bases in frame from base 1.

The sequence was collected from a woman aged 55-75 years with COVID-19, enrolled during active disease. Sequencing was performed on peripheral blood. Recombination linked TRBV18 to TRBJ2-1; the central 8 bases match TRBD1. The encoded CDR3 is CASSPPVTGGYNEQFF. The nucleotide sequence is given as TGTGCCAGCTCACCACCGGTAACAGGGGGGTACAATGAGCAGTTCTTC. The entire variable domain, with the stretches around the CDR3 drawn from the reference TRBV18 and TRBJ2-1 proteins, is NAGVMQNPRHLVRRRGQEARLRCSPMKGHSHVYWYRQLPEEGLKFMVYLQKENIIDESGMPKERFSAEFPKEGPSILRIQQVVRGDSAAYFCASSPPVTGGYNEQFFGPGTRLTVL.